The 24 T cell receptor beta chains below all came from one sample that was sequenced in a study of T cell repertoires in cytomegalovirus infection. No antigen has been identified for these receptors. TCRdb used MiXCR to reprocess the reads, holding one entry per CDR3 protein. The sample includes under 200,000 distinct CDR3 sequences, 20% to 25% of them seen just once. Specimen: CD8+ T cells from cultured PBMCs, collected from culture after CMV antigen stimulation. The receptors originated from a human donor in good health (CMV status not recorded). Some clones in this sample may be carry-over from other donors' samples.

This chain links TRBV12-5 with TRBJ2-1; D is uncertain. Deletions cut 5 bases from V and 5 bases from J, with 7 bases between. The CDR3 extends over 12 amino acids. Germline values: CDR1 LGHNT, CDR2 FRNRAP. The CDR3 nucleotides are TGTGCTAGTGGTCCGGCCCACAATGAGCAGTTCTTC. Its translation: CASGPAHNEQFF.

V gene TRBV12-3 or TRBV12-4 combines with J gene TRBJ2-2; tentatively, D is TRBD1 or TRBD2 (6 bases each). This CDR3 has 12 residues. CDR3: CAGGWNTGELFF. Here the CDR3 DNA reads TGTGCGGGGGGCTGGAACACCGGGGAGCTGTTTTTT.

There are many counts of this clonotype. The chain carries TRBV5-4 and TRBJ2-3; 15 positions match TRBD2. Trimming at V came to 4 bases and at J to 5 bases, leaving 8 bases not matched to a gene. CDR1 is SGHNT, CDR2 YYREEE, per germline (reference sequence). The CDR3 has 17 amino acids. CDR3 in amino acids: CASSLRTSGGAKDTQYF. The CDR3, as DNA: TGTGCCAGCAGCCTACGGACTAGCGGGGGGGCCAAAGATACGCAGTATTTT.

With respect to this clonotype: One junction end does not reproduce the germline sequence, and a read error may be involved. The chain joins TRBV30 to TRBJ2-6, with D perhaps TRBD1 (6 bases). The CDR3 consists of 16 residues. Germline values: CDR1 GTSNPN, CDR2 SVGIG (reference sequence). Written as DNA, the CDR3 is TGTGCCTGGAGTGACAGGGACACCTCTGGGGCCAACGGCCTGACTTTC. Its protein product is CAWSDRDTSGANGLTF.

The chain recombines TRBV7-6 with TRBJ2-4, with TRBD1 as a possible D gene (6 bases). Trimming took off 5 bases at V and 0 bases at J, with 23 bases between the two ends. CDR1 and CDR2 from the germline V gene are SGHVS and FNYEAQ. The CDR3 is 19 residues long. Here the CDR3 reads CASSPSRPGTPEAKNIQYF. The CDR3 DNA sequence: TGTGCCAGCAGCCCGAGCCGGCCTGGGACACCTGAAGCCAAAAACATTCAGTACTTC.

V is TRBV7-2 and J is TRBJ2-3; the match to TRBD2 covers 16 bases. J lost 3 bases, V lost 5 bases, and 5 bases had no gene match. The CDR3 is made up of 17 amino acids. Germline V CDR1 and CDR2: SGHTA, FQGNSA. This chain's CDR3 is CASSQGLAGGPTDTQYF. The CDR3 DNA is TGTGCCAGCAGCCAGGGACTAGCGGGGGGGCCGACAGATACGCAGTATTTT.

This clonotype came up many times. The chain has TRBV7-2 and TRBJ2-5, with D perhaps assigned TRBD1 or TRBD2 (7 bases each). From germline, CDR1 is SGHTA and CDR2 FQGNSA. The V gene lost 4 bases and the J gene lost 0 bases, with 12 bases spanning the gap. The CDR3 is 15 amino acids. CDR3 in amino acids: CASSYQGGYQETQYF. CDR3 in DNA: TGTGCCAGCAGCTATCAGGGGGGGTACCAAGAGACCCAGTACTTC.

The chain has TRBV7-8 and TRBJ2-2; D perhaps matches TRBD1 (5 bases). The CDR3 sequence is 17 residues long. Trimming shortened V by 5 bases and J by 0 bases, and 16 bases separated the two germline ends. In germline, CDR1 is SGHVS, CDR2 FQNEAQ. CDR3 nucleotides: TGTGCCAGCAGCCCCACCCACGACAGCGCGAACACCGGGGAGCTGTTTTTT. Translated, it gives CASSPTHDSANTGELFF.

This clonotype was counted only a few times. The chain recombines TRBV7-2 with TRBJ2-5; TRBD1 aligns across 11 bases. With V trimmed by 1 base and J by 3 bases, 4 bases remained unmatched. Germline CDR1 SGHTA, CDR2 FQGNSA. This CDR3 is 16 amino acids long. CDR3 loop: CASSLDPGQGEETQYF. The DNA of the CDR3 is TGTGCCAGCAGCTTAGATCCGGGACAGGGGGAAGAGACCCAGTACTTC.

The chain combines TRBV6-5 with TRBJ1-1; D is possibly TRBD1 (5 bases). V shed 6 bases and J shed 5 bases, with 13 bases lying between them. From germline, CDR1 is MNHEY and CDR2 SVGAGI. The CDR3 is 13 residues long. As DNA, the CDR3 is TGTGCCAGCAGGGGCAGGGTGAGGACTGAAGCTTTCTTT. Protein sequence: CASRGRVRTEAFF.

There are a few counts of this clonotype. The genes are TRBV4-1 and TRBJ2-5, with D hard to call. CDR1 and CDR2 from the germline V gene are MGHRA and YSYEKL. CDR3 length equals 15 residues. The V gene lost 1 base and the J gene lost 1 base, with 10 bases spanning the gap. The DNA of the CDR3 is TGCGCCAGCAGCCAAGCAGCCTTACTCCAAGAGACCCAGTACTTC. It codes for CASSQAALLQETQYF.

The chain links TRBV12-3 or TRBV12-4 to TRBJ1-3; a possible D gene is TRBD1 (5 bases). The CDR3 contains 17 residues. Trimming removed 4 bases from V and 0 bases from J, with 16 bases in between. CDR3 DNA sequence: TGTGCCAGCAGTTGGAGGGCAGGGCGAAGCTCTGGAAACACCATATATTTT. It encodes CASSWRAGRSSGNTIYF.

The rearrangement uses TRBV19 and TRBJ1-1; D gene unclear. V was shortened by 0 bases and J by 4 bases, with 6 bases between the two germline ends. CDR1 and CDR2 (germline): LNHDA, SQIVND (reference sequence). The CDR3 sequence is 13 residues long. CDR3 nucleotide sequence: TGTGCCAGTAGTATAGAGGATTTCACTGAAGCTTTCTTT. Translation: CASSIEDFTEAFF.

Only a few counts were recorded for this clonotype. The V and J genes are TRBV20-1 and TRBJ2-7; TRBD1 matches at 10 bases. V lost 3 bases and J lost 3; bases outside the gene matches: 2. Germline V gene data show CDR1 as DFQATT and CDR2 as SNEGSKA (reference sequence). The CDR3 runs to 13 residues. CDR3 in DNA: TGCAGTGCTAGGGGGACAGGGGTCTACGAGCAGTACTTC. Translation: CSARGTGVYEQYF.

The chain is built from TRBV2 and TRBJ1-1; D uncertain. The CDR3 extends over 11 amino acids. CDR1 and CDR2 (germline): SNHLY, FYNNEI. Deletions cut 9 bases from V and 5 bases from J, with 10 bases between. The DNA for the CDR3 is TGTGCCAGTTGGATCGTGACTGAAGCTTTCTTT. Amino acids: CASWIVTEAFF.

The chain links TRBV29-1 to TRBJ1-3, with 9 bases matching TRBD1. V gave up 6 bases and J gave up 4 bases; unmatched junction bases: 7. CDR1 is SQVTM and CDR2 is ANQGSEA in the germline V gene. The CDR3 covers 14 residues. The CDR3 DNA reads TGCAGCGTGGGACAGGGCTGGTCGGGAAACACCATATATTTT. Its translation is CSVGQGWSGNTIYF.

The gene calls are TRBV27 and TRBJ1-5; D perhaps matches TRBD1 (6 bases). The germline CDR1 and CDR2 sequences are MNHEY and SMNVEV (reference sequence). V gave up 9 bases and J gave up 6 bases, with 18 bases separating them. The CDR3 has 14 residues. CDR3 sequence: CASSQGREGQPQHF. The CDR3 DNA is TGTGCCAGTTCCCAGGGGAGGGAGGGTCAGCCCCAGCATTTT.

The rearrangement links TRBV12-3 or TRBV12-4 to TRBJ1-1; 7 positions agree with TRBD1. The J segment lost 4 bases and the V segment lost 6 bases, leaving 8 bases of the junction unmatched. This CDR3 spans 14 amino acids. The CDR3 loop is CASSFTTGATEAFF. CDR3 DNA: TGTGCCAGCAGCTTTACTACAGGGGCCACTGAAGCTTTCTTT.

The chain uses TRBV30 and TRBJ2-1, with 9 bases lining up with TRBD2. CDR3 length: 15 residues. Germline V CDR1 and CDR2: GTSNPN, SVGIG (reference sequence). The V segment lost 4 bases and the J segment 2 bases; nucleotides outside the gene matches: 6. The DNA for the CDR3 is TGTGCCTGGAAGGGACTAGCCGAGGCCTACAATGAGCAGTTCTTC. Its protein product is CAWKGLAEAYNEQFF. Complete variable domain (other parts from reference TRBV30 and TRBJ2-1): SQTIHQWPATLVQPVGSPLSLECTVEGTSNPNLYWYRQAAGRGLQLLFYSVGIGQISSEVPQNLSASRPQDRQFILSSKKLLLSDSGFYLCAWKGLAEAYNEQFFGPGTRLTVL.

This clonotype has just a few counts. The chain joins TRBV7-9 to TRBJ2-1, with D possibly matching TRBD1 (6 bases). V lost 5 bases and J lost 0, with 20 bases in between. This CDR3 has 18 residues. CDR1 SEHNR and CDR2 FQNEAQ come from the germline V gene (reference sequence). CDR3 sequence (DNA): TGTGCCAGCAGCACTCTCCGGGACAAATCACCCTCCTACAATGAGCAGTTCTTC. Translating gives CASSTLRDKSPSYNEQFF.

This clonotype was counted a few times. The chain joins TRBV27 to TRBJ2-1; D is unresolved. V was cut by 4 bases and J by 4 bases, with 5 bases left in between. The CDR3 is 12 amino acids. The V gene's germline CDR1 is MNHEY and CDR2 SMNVEV (reference sequence). The CDR3 nucleotides are TGTGCCAGCAGTTCGCAGTACAATGAGCAGTTCTTC. This sequence encodes CASSSQYNEQFF.

V gene TRBV7-6 combines with J gene TRBJ2-1; 8 bases match TRBD2. Germline CDR1 is SGHVS and CDR2 is FNYEAQ. Germline trimming cut 5 bases from V and 3 bases from J; bases unmatched to any gene: 3. The CDR3 loop spans 14 amino acids. In nucleotides, the CDR3 is TGTGCCAGCAGCGGCGGGGGGCTCTACAATGAGCAGTTCTTC. It specifies CASSGGGLYNEQFF.

This clonotype was detected only a few times. The chain employs TRBV9 and TRBJ2-5, with D unclear. Germline lookup yields CDR1 SGDLS and CDR2 YYNGEE. This CDR3 comprises 15 residues. V was cut by 0 bases and J by 1 base, with 10 bases left in between. CDR3 sequence reads: CASSVVGRFQETQYF. The CDR3 coding sequence is TGTGCCAGCAGCGTAGTTGGGCGGTTCCAAGAGACCCAGTACTTC.

This clonotype was found a few times. The chain is built from TRBV12-3 or TRBV12-4 and TRBJ2-7, with a weak D call TRBD1 (6 bases). V was cut by 3 bases and J by 6 bases, with 15 bases left in between. The CDR3 has 14 residues. For the CDR3, the DNA is TGTGCCAGCAGTTTCCACAGGGCCTCGTCCGAGCAGTACTTC. Protein sequence: CASSFHRASSEQYF.